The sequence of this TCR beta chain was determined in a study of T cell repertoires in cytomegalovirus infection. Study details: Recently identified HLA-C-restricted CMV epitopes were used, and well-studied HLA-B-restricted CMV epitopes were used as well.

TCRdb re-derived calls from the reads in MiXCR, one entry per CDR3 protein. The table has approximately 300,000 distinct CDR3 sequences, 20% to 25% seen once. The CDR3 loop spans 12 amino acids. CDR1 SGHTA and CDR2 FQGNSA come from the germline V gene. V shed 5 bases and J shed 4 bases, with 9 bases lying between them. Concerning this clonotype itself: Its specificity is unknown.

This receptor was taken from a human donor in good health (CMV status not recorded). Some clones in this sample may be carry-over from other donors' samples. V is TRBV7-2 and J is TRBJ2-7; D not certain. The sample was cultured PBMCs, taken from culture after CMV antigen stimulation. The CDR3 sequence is CASSHNSYEQYF. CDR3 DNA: TGTGCCAGCAGCCACAACAGTTACGAGCAGTACTTC.